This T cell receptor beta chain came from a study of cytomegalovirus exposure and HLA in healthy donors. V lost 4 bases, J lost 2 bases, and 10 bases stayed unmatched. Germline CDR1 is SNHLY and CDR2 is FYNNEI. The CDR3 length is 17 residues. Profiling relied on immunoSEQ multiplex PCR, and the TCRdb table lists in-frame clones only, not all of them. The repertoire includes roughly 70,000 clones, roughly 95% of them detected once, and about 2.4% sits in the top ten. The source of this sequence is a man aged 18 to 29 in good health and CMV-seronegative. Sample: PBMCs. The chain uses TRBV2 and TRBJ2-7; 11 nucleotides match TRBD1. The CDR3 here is CASSGDRGDLMAYEQYF. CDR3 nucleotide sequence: TGTGCCAGCAGTGGGGACAGGGGGGACCTTATGGCCTACGAGCAGTACTTC.